This T cell receptor beta chain was sequenced during a study of shared clonotypes between healthy human individuals. Overall study findings and caveats: Sampling used blood alone; tissue repertoires probably differ. Even with large depth, rarefaction showed that sorted-subset sequencing was incomplete.

Produced via immunoSEQ multiplex PCR; TCRdb's table is partial and in-frame only. The profile shows 800,000 to 950,000 clones, about 97% of them singletons. CD45RO negativity and positive selection for CCR7 defined naive CD8 cells, a population that excluded terminally differentiated effector memory CD45RA+ cells. There were only Caucasian adults among the donors, and all lived in Nashville, Tennessee. On this clone: Its antigen is currently unknown.

Sequencing used naive CD8+ T cells sorted from blood. The TCR sequence derives from a man aged 30 to 39 in good health.

The CDR3: CASSPLRQGMDTEAFF. In nucleotides, the CDR3 is TGTGCCAGCAGTCCCCTACGACAGGGCATGGACACTGAAGCTTTCTTT. V is TRBV2 and J is TRBJ1-1; 7 bases match TRBD1. The V gene's germline CDR1 is SNHLY and CDR2 FYNNEI. The CDR3 loop spans 16 amino acids. V shed 5 bases and J 3 bases; nucleotides not matched to a gene: 12. Filled out from reference TRBV2 and TRBJ1-1, the complete variable domain reads EPEVTQTPSHQVTQMGQEVILRCVPISNHLYFYWYRQILGQKVEFLVSFYNNEISEKSEIFDDQFSVERPDGSNFTLKIRSTKLEDSAMYFCASSPLRQGMDTEAFFGQGTRLTVV.